The clone carrying this TCR beta chain was found once. The assay, immunoSEQ v3.0, was run at survey level. TCRdb's copy holds only in-frame clones and misses some; the assay was immunoSEQ multiplex PCR. The sample yields 25,000 to 30,000 clones, roughly 85% seen once. The CDR3 runs 15 residues. The trim removed 6 bases at V and 0 bases at J, leaving 6 bases unmatched. Germline CDR1 is SGHDN and CDR2 is FVKESK. This record belongs to a study of long-term antiretroviral therapy in people with HIV. This clonotype was sampled from a man younger than 30 with HIV. The rearrangement joins TRBV14 to TRBJ2-5, with 8 bases aligning to TRBD2. The sequences come from unsorted PBMCs, collected 0.8 years before starting antiretroviral therapy. The CDR3 bases are TGTGCCAGCAGTCTTGGCGGGGGGTACCAAGAGACCCAGTACTTC. Residues: CASSLGGGYQETQYF.